This T cell receptor beta chain stems from a study of glioma-infiltrating T cells after dendritic cell vaccination. Overall study findings and caveats: Survival was not directly related to TCR clonality in these patients.

Time point meaning: after dendritic cell vaccination, including at tumor progression/relapse. Isocitrate dehydrogenase mutation was absent in all glioblastoma patients. Primers: 60 V beta forward and 13 J beta reverse. Using immunoSEQ multiplex PCR, the repertoire was profiled, and TCRdb retains in-frame clones only, with some absent. The table records approximately 46,000 clones, around nine tenths of them present only once. On this clone: The target antigen is unknown.

Trimming took off 1 base at V and 2 bases at J, with 12 bases between the two ends. This CDR3 is 15 amino acids long. Germline CDR1 reads SGHNT; CDR2 reads YYREEE (reference sequence). The sequenced sample was blood, obtained after dendritic cell vaccination. The chain combines TRBV5-4 with TRBJ1-2; D gene unclear. The sequence derives from a human donor with glioblastoma. In DNA, the CDR3 is TGTGCCAGCAGCTTGTACACAAACCTGAACTATGGCTACACCTTC. This translates into CASSLYTNLNYGYTF.